These 13 T cell receptor beta chains originate from one sample sequenced in a study of blood T cell repertoires in COVID-19. The assay was immunoSEQ multiplex PCR, and TCRdb's table has in-frame clones only and misses some. The data show hundreds of thousands of clones, around nine tenths seen once. Sample: peripheral blood. These receptor sequences come from a middle-aged man with acute or convalescent COVID-19.

This clone was picked up one time. The chain carries TRBV24-1 and TRBJ1-1, with TRBD1 matching over 8 bases. The CDR3 runs to 15 residues. Trimming at V came to 5 bases and at J to 1 base, leaving 5 bases not matched to a gene. CDR1 KGHDR and CDR2 SFDVKD come from the germline V gene. The CDR3 nucleotides read TGTGCCACCAGTGTTACGACAGGGGCGAACACTGAAGCTTTCTTT. This gives the protein CATSVTTGANTEAFF.

The chain links TRBV5-1 to TRBJ2-3; D gene ambiguous. V shed 4 bases and J shed 0 bases, with 9 bases lying between them. CDR1 SGHRS and CDR2 YFSETQ come from the germline V gene. This CDR3 comprises 14 residues. The CDR3 here is CASSIGASTDTQYF. Here the CDR3 DNA reads TGCGCCAGCAGCATAGGAGCCAGCACAGATACGCAGTATTTT.

This chain connects TRBV5-1 to TRBJ2-2; D is possibly TRBD1 (5 bases). The germline gives CDR1 SGHRS, CDR2 YFSETQ. V was cut by 0 bases and J by 4 bases, with 19 bases left in between. This CDR3 comprises 18 residues. The CDR3 sequence: CASSLGGPREAATGELFF. DNA of the CDR3: TGCGCCAGCAGCTTGGGGGGCCCTCGAGAGGCGGCCACCGGGGAGCTGTTTTTT. The full variable domain, completed using reference TRBV5-1 and TRBJ2-2, is KAGVTQTPRYLIKTRGQQVTLSCSPISGHRSVSWYQQTPGQGLQFLFEYFSETQRNKGNFPGRFSGRQFSNSRSEMNVSTLELGDSALYLCASSLGGPREAATGELFFGEGSRLTVL.

The J gene is TRBJ2-3, the V gene TRBV5-1; 7 nucleotides align to TRBD2. CDR1 is SGHRS and CDR2 is YFSETQ in the germline V gene. Losses at the gene ends were 0 bases for V and 5 bases for J; bases not matched to a gene: 15. The CDR3 sequence is 18 residues long. The CDR3 sequence is CASSLDGTGGLRLDTQYF. The DNA for the CDR3 is TGCGCCAGCAGCTTGGACGGGACGGGAGGCCTCCGACTAGATACGCAGTATTTT.

The gene calls are TRBV7-9 and TRBJ1-1; D unclear. There are 13 residues in the CDR3. Between the trimmed V and J ends, which lost 5 bases and 3 bases, there was a span of 10 bases. The germline CDR1 and CDR2 sequences are SEHNR and FQNEAQ (reference sequence). In DNA form, the CDR3 reads TGTGCCAGCAGCCCCCAAATAGACACTGAAGCTTTCTTT. Its protein product is CASSPQIDTEAFF.

This clone was counted between two and nine times. V gene TRBV2 combines with J gene TRBJ1-2; D is perhaps TRBD1 (5 bases). The germline gives CDR1 SNHLY, CDR2 FYNNEI. The CDR3 covers 14 residues. Deletions cut 11 bases from V and 5 bases from J, with 21 bases between. The CDR3 protein is CASSSGGGVYGYTF. The CDR3 DNA sequence: TGTGCCTCCTCATCCGGTGGGGGGGTGTATGGCTACACCTTC.

A single count supports this clone. The chain recombines TRBV5-6 with TRBJ1-6, with a weak D call TRBD1 (6 bases). The V and J ends lost 4 bases and 6 bases respectively, with 14 bases between them. Germline lookup yields CDR1 SGHDT and CDR2 YYEEEE. The CDR3 spans 15 residues. The CDR3 bases are TGTGCCAGCAGCACTATGGACAGAGTTAATTCACCCCTCCACTTT. This encodes CASSTMDRVNSPLHF.

The rearrangement uses TRBV9 and TRBJ1-6; D uncertain. The germline gives CDR1 SGDLS, CDR2 YYNGEE. Deletions cut 3 bases from V and 4 bases from J, with 8 bases between. There are 14 residues in the CDR3. The CDR3 bases are TGTGCCAGCAGCGCGGGAGGTTATAATTCACCCCTCCACTTT. It is translated as CASSAGGYNSPLHF.

The rearrangement joins TRBV6-4 to TRBJ2-7; D perhaps matches TRBD2 (6 bases). V lost 2 bases to trimming and J lost 6 bases, with 11 bases between them. The CDR3 is made up of 13 amino acids. Germline CDR1 reads MRHNA; CDR2 reads SNTAGT. The CDR3 reads CASSDEEGGEQYF. In DNA, the CDR3 is TGTGCCAGCAGTGACGAGGAGGGTGGCGAGCAGTACTTC.

To note about this clone: The identical CDR3 is also encoded by other nucleotide sequences in the sample. This chain connects TRBV5-1 to TRBJ1-1, with 8 bases identical to TRBD1. The CDR3 covers 13 residues. Germline V gene lookup returns CDR1 SGHRS and CDR2 YFSETQ. V lost 5 bases to trimming and J lost 4 bases; unmatched junction nucleotides: 4. This chain's CDR3 is CASSLTGGTEAFF. The CDR3 DNA follows: TGCGCCAGCAGTCTCACAGGGGGCACTGAAGCTTTCTTT.

The genes are TRBV5-1 and TRBJ1-3, with 9 bases that match TRBD1. The CDR3 runs to 15 residues. CDR1 is SGHRS and CDR2 is YFSETQ in the germline V gene. The trim removed 4 bases at V and 2 bases at J, leaving 4 bases unmatched. CDR3 coding DNA: TGCGCCAGCAGCCCGGGACAGGGCGCTGGAAACACCATATATTTT. Protein: CASSPGQGAGNTIYF.

This chain connects TRBV18 to TRBJ2-3; D perhaps matches TRBD1 (6 bases). V lost 3 bases to trimming and J lost 4 bases, with 8 bases between them. Germline assignment: CDR1 KGHSH and CDR2 LQKENI. This CDR3 is built from 13 residues. CDR3 sequence (DNA): TGTGCCAGCTCACCCTACAGGGCAGATACGCAGTATTTT. Protein product: CASSPYRADTQYF. The complete variable domain, with remaining parts taken from reference TRBV18 and TRBJ2-3, reads NAGVMQNPRHLVRRRGQEARLRCSPMKGHSHVYWYRQLPEEGLKFMVYLQKENIIDESGMPKERFSAEFPKEGPSILRIQQVVRGDSAAYFCASSPYRADTQYFGPGTRLTVL.

The CDR3 coding sequence is TGTGCCAGCAGTGATGGGCCTACACCAGACAATGAGCAGTTCTTC. Protein: CASSDGPTPDNEQFF. The chain combines TRBV6-4 with TRBJ2-1; D ambiguous. Germline-derived CDR1 and CDR2 are MRHNA and SNTAGT. V shed 3 bases and J shed 5 bases, with 14 bases lying between them. The CDR3 is 15 amino acids.